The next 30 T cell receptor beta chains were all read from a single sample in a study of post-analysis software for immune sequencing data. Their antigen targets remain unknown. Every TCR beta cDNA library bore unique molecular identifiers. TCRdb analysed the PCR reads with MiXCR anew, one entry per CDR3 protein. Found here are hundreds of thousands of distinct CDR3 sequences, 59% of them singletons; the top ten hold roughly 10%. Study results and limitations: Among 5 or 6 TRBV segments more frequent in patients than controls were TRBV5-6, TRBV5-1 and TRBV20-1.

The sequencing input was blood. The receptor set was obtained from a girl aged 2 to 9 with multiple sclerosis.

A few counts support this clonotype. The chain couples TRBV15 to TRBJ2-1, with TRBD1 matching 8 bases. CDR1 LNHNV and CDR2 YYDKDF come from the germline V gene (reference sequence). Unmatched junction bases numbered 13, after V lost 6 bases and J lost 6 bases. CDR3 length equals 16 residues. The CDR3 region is CATRYPTGVNPNEQFF. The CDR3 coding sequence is TGTGCCACCAGATACCCGACAGGGGTCAACCCCAATGAGCAGTTCTTC.

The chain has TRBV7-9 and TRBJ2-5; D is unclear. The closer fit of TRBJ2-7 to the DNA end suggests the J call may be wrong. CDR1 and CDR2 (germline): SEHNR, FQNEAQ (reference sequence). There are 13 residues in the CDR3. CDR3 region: CASSVIEHGEQYF. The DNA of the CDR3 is TGTGCCAGCAGCGTCATTGAGCATGGCGAGCAGTACTTC.

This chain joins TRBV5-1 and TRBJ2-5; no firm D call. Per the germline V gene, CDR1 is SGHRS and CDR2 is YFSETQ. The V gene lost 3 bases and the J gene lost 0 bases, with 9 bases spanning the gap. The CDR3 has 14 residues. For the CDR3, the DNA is TGCGCCAGCAGCTCGGTGACGGACCAAGAGACCCAGTACTTC. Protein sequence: CASSSVTDQETQYF.

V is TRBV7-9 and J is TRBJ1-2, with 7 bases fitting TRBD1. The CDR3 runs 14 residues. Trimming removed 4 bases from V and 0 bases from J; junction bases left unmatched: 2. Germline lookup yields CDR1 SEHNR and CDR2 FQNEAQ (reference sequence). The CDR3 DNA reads TGTGCCAGCAGCTGGGACAGCTCTAACTATGGCTACACCTTC. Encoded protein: CASSWDSSNYGYTF.

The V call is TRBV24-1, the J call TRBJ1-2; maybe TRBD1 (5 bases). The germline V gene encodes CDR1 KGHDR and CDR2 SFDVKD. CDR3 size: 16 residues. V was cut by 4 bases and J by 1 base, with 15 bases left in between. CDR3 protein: CATSEGTGTVNYGYTF. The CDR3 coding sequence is TGTGCCACCAGTGAGGGGACCGGGACGGTTAACTATGGCTACACCTTC.

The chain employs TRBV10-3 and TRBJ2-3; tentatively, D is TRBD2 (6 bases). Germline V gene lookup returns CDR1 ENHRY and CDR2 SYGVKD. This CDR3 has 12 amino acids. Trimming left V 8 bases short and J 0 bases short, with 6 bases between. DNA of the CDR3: TGTGCCATCGGGAGGAGCACAGATACGCAGTATTTT. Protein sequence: CAIGRSTDTQYF.

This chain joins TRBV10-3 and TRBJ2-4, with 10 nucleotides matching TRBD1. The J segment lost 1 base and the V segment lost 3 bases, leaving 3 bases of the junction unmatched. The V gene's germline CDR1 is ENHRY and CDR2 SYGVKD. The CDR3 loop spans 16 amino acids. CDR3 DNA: TGTGCCATCAGTGACCGGACAGGGGGGGCCAAAAACATTCAGTACTTC. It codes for CAISDRTGGAKNIQYF.

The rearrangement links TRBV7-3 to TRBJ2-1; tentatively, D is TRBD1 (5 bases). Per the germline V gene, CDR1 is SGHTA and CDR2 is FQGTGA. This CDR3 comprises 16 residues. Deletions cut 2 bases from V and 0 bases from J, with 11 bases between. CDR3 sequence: CASSLSRGSSYNEQFF. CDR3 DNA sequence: TGTGCCAGCAGCTTATCAAGGGGCAGCTCCTACAATGAGCAGTTCTTC.

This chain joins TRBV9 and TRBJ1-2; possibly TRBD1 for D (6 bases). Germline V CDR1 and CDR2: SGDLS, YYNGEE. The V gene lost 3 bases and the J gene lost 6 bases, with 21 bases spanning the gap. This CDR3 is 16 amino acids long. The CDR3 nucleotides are TGTGCCAGCAGCGCCACTGATATAACAGGGTACCATGGCTACACCTTC. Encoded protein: CASSATDITGYHGYTF.

The CDR3 nucleotides are TGCGCCAGCGTTTCGGAACAGGAACCCTCCTACAATGAGCAGTTCTTC. This sequence encodes CASVSEQEPSYNEQFF. This chain connects TRBV5-1 to TRBJ2-1, with D possibly TRBD1 on 5 matching bases. The germline V gene encodes CDR1 SGHRS and CDR2 YFSETQ. The CDR3 is 16 amino acids. V was shortened by 7 bases and J by 0 bases, with 17 bases between the two germline ends.

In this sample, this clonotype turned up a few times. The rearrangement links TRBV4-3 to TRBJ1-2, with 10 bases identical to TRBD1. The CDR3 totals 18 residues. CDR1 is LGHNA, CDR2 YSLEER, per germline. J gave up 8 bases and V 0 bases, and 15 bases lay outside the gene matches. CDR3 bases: TGCGCCAGCAGCCAAGATCTTCGAGGACAGGGGGGTTTGGGGGGCTACACCTTC. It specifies CASSQDLRGQGGLGGYTF.

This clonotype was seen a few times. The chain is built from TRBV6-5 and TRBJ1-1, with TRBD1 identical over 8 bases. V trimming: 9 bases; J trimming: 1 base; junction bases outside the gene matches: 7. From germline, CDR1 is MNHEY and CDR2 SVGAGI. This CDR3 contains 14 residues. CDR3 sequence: CASEPGQANTEAFF. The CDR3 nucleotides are TGTGCCAGTGAACCGGGACAGGCGAACACTGAAGCTTTCTTT.

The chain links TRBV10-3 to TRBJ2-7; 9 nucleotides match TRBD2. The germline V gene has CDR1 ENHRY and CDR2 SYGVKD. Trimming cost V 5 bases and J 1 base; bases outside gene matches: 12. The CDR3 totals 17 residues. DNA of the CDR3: TGTGCCATCAGTCAGGCCCGGCGGCTAGCGGGATCCTACGAGCAGTACTTC. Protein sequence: CAISQARRLAGSYEQYF.

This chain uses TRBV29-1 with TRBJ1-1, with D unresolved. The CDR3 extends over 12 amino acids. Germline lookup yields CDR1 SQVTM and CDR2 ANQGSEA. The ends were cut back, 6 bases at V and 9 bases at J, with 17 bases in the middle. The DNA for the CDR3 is TGCAGCGTGGGGATGCTGCGGACCCAAGCTTTCTTT. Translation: CSVGMLRTQAFF.

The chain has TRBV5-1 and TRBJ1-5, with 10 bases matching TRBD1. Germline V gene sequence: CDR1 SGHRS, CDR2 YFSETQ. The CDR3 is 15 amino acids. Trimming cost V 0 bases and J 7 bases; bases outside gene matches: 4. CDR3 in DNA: TGCGCCAGCAGCTTGGCCGGGACAGGGGAACAGCCCCAGCATTTT. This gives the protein CASSLAGTGEQPQHF.

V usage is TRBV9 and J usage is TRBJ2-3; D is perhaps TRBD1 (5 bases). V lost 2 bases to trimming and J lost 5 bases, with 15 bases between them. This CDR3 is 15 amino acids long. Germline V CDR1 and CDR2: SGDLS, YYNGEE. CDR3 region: CASSVTPGARDTQYF. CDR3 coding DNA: TGTGCCAGCAGCGTCACCCCTGGGGCCCGAGATACGCAGTATTTT.

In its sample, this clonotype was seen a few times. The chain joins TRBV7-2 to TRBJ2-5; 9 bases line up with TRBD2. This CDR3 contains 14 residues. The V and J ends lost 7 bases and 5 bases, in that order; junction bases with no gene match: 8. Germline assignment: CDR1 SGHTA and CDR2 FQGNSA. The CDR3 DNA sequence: TGTGCCAGCACCCAGGGACTAGCAAGGGAGACCCAGTACTTC. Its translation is CASTQGLARETQYF. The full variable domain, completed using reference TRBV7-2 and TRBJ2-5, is GAGVSQSPSNKVTEKGKDVELRCDPISGHTALYWYRQSLGQGLEFLIYFQGNSAPDKSGLPSDRFSAERTGGSVSTLTIQRTQQEDSAVYLCASTQGLARETQYFGPGTRLLVL.

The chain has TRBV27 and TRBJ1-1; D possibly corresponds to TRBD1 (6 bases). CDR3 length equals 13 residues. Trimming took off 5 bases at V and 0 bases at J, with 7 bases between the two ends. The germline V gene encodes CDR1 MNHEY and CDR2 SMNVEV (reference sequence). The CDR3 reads CASSRGMNTEAFF. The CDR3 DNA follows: TGTGCCAGCAGTAGGGGGATGAACACTGAAGCTTTCTTT.

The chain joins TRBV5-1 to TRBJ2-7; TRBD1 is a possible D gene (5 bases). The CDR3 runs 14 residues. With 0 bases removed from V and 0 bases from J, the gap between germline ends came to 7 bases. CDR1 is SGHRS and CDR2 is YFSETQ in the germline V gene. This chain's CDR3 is CASSLEQASYEQYF. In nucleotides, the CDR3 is TGCGCCAGCAGCTTGGAACAGGCCTCCTACGAGCAGTACTTC.

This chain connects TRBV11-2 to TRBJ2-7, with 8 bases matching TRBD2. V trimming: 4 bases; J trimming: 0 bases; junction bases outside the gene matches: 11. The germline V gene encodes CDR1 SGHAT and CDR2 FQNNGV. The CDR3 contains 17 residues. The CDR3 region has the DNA TGTGCCAGCAGCTCTCGGGAGGGGTGGATGAGCTCCTACGAGCAGTACTTC. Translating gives CASSSREGWMSSYEQYF. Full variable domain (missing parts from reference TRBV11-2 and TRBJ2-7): EAGVAQSPRYKIIEKRQSVAFWCNPISGHATLYWYQQILGQGPKLLIQFQNNGVVDDSQLPKDRFSAERLKGVDSTLKIQPAKLEDSAVYLCASSSREGWMSSYEQYFGPGTRLTVT.

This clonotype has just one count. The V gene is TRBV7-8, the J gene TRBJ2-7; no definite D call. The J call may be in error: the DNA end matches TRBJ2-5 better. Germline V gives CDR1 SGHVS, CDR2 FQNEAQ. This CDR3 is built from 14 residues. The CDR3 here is CASSFWTTGETQYF. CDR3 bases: TGTGCCAGCAGCTTCTGGACCACCGGGGAGACCCAGTACTTC.

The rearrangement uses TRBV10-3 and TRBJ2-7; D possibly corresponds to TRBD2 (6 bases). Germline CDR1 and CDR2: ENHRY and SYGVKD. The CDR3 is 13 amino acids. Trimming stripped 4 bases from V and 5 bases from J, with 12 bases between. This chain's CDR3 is CAISGGRMHEQYF. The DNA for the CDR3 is TGTGCCATCAGTGGAGGGAGGATGCACGAGCAGTACTTC.

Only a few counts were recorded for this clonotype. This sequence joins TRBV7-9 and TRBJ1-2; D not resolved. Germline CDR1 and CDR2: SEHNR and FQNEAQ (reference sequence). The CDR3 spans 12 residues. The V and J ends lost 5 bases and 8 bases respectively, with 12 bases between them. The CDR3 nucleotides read TGTGCCAGCAGCAAAGAGGGTGTGGGCTACACCTTC. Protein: CASSKEGVGYTF.

This CDR3 is CASSYESGTASGKPEQYF. CDR3 bases: TGTGCCAGCAGTTACGAGTCCGGGACCGCTAGCGGGAAGCCCGAGCAGTACTTC. The rearrangement joins TRBV6-2 or TRBV6-3 to TRBJ2-7; TRBD2 agrees at 9 bases. The CDR3 covers 18 residues. V was clipped by 2 bases and J by 6 bases; unmatched bases: 17. Per germline, CDR1 MNHEY and CDR2 SVGEGT.

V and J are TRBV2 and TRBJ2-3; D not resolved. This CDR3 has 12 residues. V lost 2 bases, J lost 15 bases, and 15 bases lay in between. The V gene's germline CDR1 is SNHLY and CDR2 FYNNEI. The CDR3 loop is CASSERARRTYF. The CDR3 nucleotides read TGTGCCAGCAGTGAAAGGGCCCGTAGAACTTATTTT.

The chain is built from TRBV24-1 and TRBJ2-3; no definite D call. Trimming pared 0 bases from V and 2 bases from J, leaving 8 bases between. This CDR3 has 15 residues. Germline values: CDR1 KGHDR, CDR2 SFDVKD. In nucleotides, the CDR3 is TGTGCCACCAGTGATTTGCCAGACCTCACAGATACGCAGTATTTT. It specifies CATSDLPDLTDTQYF.

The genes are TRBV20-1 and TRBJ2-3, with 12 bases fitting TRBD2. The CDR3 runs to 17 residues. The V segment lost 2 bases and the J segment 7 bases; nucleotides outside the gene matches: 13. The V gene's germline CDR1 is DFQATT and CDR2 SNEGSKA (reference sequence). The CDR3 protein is CSARKSSGGAFQNTQYF. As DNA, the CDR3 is TGCAGTGCTAGAAAATCTAGCGGGGGGGCTTTCCAAAATACGCAGTATTTT.

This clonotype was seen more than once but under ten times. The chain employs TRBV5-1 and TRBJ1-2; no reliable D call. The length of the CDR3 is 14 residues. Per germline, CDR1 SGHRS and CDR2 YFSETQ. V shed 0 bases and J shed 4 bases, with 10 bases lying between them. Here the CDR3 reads CASSLEGRTYGYTF. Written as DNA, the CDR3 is TGCGCCAGCAGCTTGGAGGGCCGAACCTATGGCTACACCTTC.

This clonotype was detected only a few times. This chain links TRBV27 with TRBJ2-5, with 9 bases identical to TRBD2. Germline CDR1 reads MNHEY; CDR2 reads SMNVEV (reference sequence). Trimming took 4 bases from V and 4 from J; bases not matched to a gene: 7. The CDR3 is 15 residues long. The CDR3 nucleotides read TGTGCCAGCAGTTCGCGGGGGGGCCGGGGAGAGACCCAGTACTTC. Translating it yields CASSSRGGRGETQYF.

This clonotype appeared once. CDR3 loop: CAISQGQGSYEQYF. DNA for the CDR3: TGTGCCATCAGCCAGGGACAGGGGTCCTACGAGCAGTACTTC. The V call is TRBV10-3, the J call TRBJ2-7; 10 positions match TRBD1. This CDR3 has 14 amino acids. CDR1 and CDR2 (germline): ENHRY, SYGVKD. V lost 6 bases and J lost 1; bases outside the gene matches: 3.